These 17 T cell receptor beta chains originate from one sample sequenced in a study of a mutant IDH1 vaccine in newly diagnosed glioma. Method: immunoSEQ multiplex PCR; TCRdb's copy keeps in-frame clones and lacks some. Of 85,000 to 100,000 clones in the sample, roughly 80% were seen once. The sample's time point: baseline, week 1 (first vaccination visit). Treatment denoted: pre-vaccination baseline after standard-of-care therapy. Material: PBMCs, obtained from a glioma patient treated with radiotherapy, temozolomide or both. These receptor sequences come from a woman aged 45 to 65 with glioma.

The chain couples TRBV5-4 to TRBJ1-2; D call uncertain. V lost 0 bases and J lost 8, with 11 bases in between. The germline gives CDR1 SGHNT, CDR2 YYREEE (reference sequence). The CDR3 totals 13 residues. Written as DNA, the CDR3 is TGTGCCAGCAGCTTGGACTTCGGTGGGGGCTACACCTTC. It codes for CASSLDFGGGYTF.

DNA of the CDR3: TGTGCCTGGAGTGCCCGGTACAATCAGCCCCAGCATTTT. This codes for CAWSARYNQPQHF. This sequence joins TRBV30 and TRBJ1-5, with D hard to call. This CDR3 contains 13 residues. Germline loops: CDR1 GTSNPN, CDR2 SVGIG (reference sequence). The germline V and J ends were trimmed by 1 base and 3 bases, with 7 bases remaining between them.

This sequence joins TRBV10-1 and TRBJ2-3, with D perhaps TRBD2 (7 bases). The CDR3 totals 14 residues. Trimming removed 3 bases from V and 5 bases from J, with 12 bases in between. Germline CDR1 is WNHNN and CDR2 is SYGVQD (reference sequence). CDR3 sequence reads: CASSDGGPGDTQYF. CDR3 nucleotides: TGCGCCAGCAGTGACGGGGGGCCCGGAGATACGCAGTATTTT.

The V and J genes are TRBV5-1 and TRBJ1-3; tentatively, D is TRBD1 (5 bases). Trimming stripped 0 bases from V and 2 bases from J, with 12 bases between. Germline V CDR1 and CDR2: SGHRS, YFSETQ. The CDR3 is 16 amino acids. The CDR3 region is CASSLGGTGAGNTIYF. In DNA form, the CDR3 reads TGCGCCAGCAGCTTGGGGGGTACGGGGGCTGGAAACACCATATATTTT.

This chain uses TRBV6-5 with TRBJ1-1; D is unclear. The V end was cut by 5 bases, the J end by 12 bases, with 22 bases between. Germline-derived CDR1 and CDR2 are MNHEY and SVGAGI. The CDR3 length is 14 residues. In nucleotides, the CDR3 is TGTGCCAGCAGTCCAGGTAGGATGTCGGTCCGGACTTTCTTT. It codes for CASSPGRMSVRTFF.

The V and J genes are TRBV7-2 and TRBJ1-2, with D possibly matching TRBD1 (5 bases). Germline loops: CDR1 SGHTA, CDR2 FQGNSA. Between the trimmed V and J ends, which lost 4 bases and 2 bases, there was a span of 8 bases. This CDR3 is 13 amino acids long. The CDR3: CASSSTENYGYTF. CDR3 coding DNA: TGTGCCAGCAGCTCGACAGAGAACTATGGCTACACCTTC.

The gene calls are TRBV4-1 and TRBJ2-2; D is unclear. The CDR3 is made up of 16 amino acids. Germline loops: CDR1 MGHRA, CDR2 YSYEKL. V was cut by 1 base and J by 1 base, with 10 bases left in between. CDR3: CASSQGDGRNTGELFF. The CDR3 DNA is TGCGCCAGCAGCCAAGGAGACGGCAGGAACACCGGGGAGCTGTTTTTT.

The rearrangement links TRBV18 to TRBJ2-2, with D possibly matching TRBD2 (6 bases). The CDR3 consists of 14 residues. The germline CDR1 and CDR2 sequences are KGHSH and LQKENI. The germline V and J ends were trimmed by 4 bases and 3 bases, with 9 bases remaining between them. The CDR3 reads CASSRDLYTGELFF. CDR3 sequence (DNA): TGTGCCAGCTCACGGGACTTATACACCGGGGAGCTGTTTTTT.

The V gene is TRBV9, the J gene TRBJ2-2; 8 nucleotides line up with TRBD1. Germline values: CDR1 SGDLS, CDR2 YYNGEE. J lost 6 bases, V lost 9 bases, and 13 bases had no gene match. CDR3 size: 15 residues. CDR3 coding DNA: TGTGCCACCACCCAGGGGGCTCACGGTTCCGGGGAGCTGTTTTTT. It specifies CATTQGAHGSGELFF.

This rearrangement joins TRBV29-1 to TRBJ1-1; the D is unclear. V shed 7 bases and J shed 3 bases, with 12 bases lying between them. Germline assignment: CDR1 SQVTM and CDR2 ANQGSEA. CDR3 length: 12 amino acids. The CDR3 nucleotides read TGCAGCGCTTCCCAAGGTGACACTGAAGCTTTCTTT. Translating gives CSASQGDTEAFF.

The table lists this clone with a count of one. The V and J genes are TRBV7-9 and TRBJ2-6; 8 bases align to TRBD1. CDR1 is SEHNR, CDR2 FQNEAQ, per germline (reference sequence). The CDR3 spans 19 residues. Losses at the gene ends were 6 bases for V and 0 bases for J; bases not matched to a gene: 13. DNA for the CDR3: TGTGCCAGCAGTTTGGGAGTGGGACAGGCATACTCTGGGGCCAACGTCCTGACTTTC. Translating it yields CASSLGVGQAYSGANVLTF. Filled out from reference TRBV7-9 and TRBJ2-6, the complete variable domain reads DTGVSQNPRHKITKRGQNVTFRCDPISEHNRLYWYRQTLGQGPEFLTYFQNEAQLEKSRLLSDRFSAERPKGSFSTLEIQRTEQGDSAMYLCASSLGVGQAYSGANVLTFGAGSRLTVL.

The gene calls are TRBV11-2 and TRBJ2-2; 8 nucleotides agree with TRBD2. Germline-derived CDR1 and CDR2 are SGHAT and FQNNGV. The CDR3 runs to 15 residues. With V trimmed by 1 base and J by 6 bases, 4 bases remained unmatched. Written as DNA, the CDR3 is TGTGCCAGCAGCTTAGCGGGGGGGTCCCCCGGGGAGCTGTTTTTT. It encodes CASSLAGGSPGELFF.

The chain links TRBV6-5 to TRBJ2-1, with 9 bases identical to TRBD2. The CDR3 consists of 16 residues. V was clipped by 0 bases and J by 7 bases; unmatched bases: 7. Per germline, CDR1 MNHEY and CDR2 SVGAGI. CDR3 coding DNA: TGTGCCAGCAGTTACTCGATAGCGGGGGCGGAAAATGAGCAGTTCTTC. This encodes CASSYSIAGAENEQFF.

The chain has TRBV4-3 and TRBJ1-2; TRBD1 might be the D (5 bases). This CDR3 has 15 residues. V lost 4 bases and J 1 base, leaving 13 bases between the germline ends. Germline V CDR1 and CDR2: LGHNA, YSLEER. The DNA for the CDR3 is TGCGCCAGCAGCCCAACGAGGGGAAATAACTATGGCTACACCTTC. This sequence encodes CASSPTRGNNYGYTF.

The chain recombines TRBV5-1 with TRBJ2-3; 7 nucleotides line up with TRBD2. This CDR3 spans 16 amino acids. The J segment lost 2 bases and the V segment lost 0 bases, leaving 6 bases of the junction unmatched. Germline CDR1 reads SGHRS; CDR2 reads YFSETQ. Here the CDR3 DNA reads TGCGCCAGCAGCTTGGCCGGGGCGGGGGTCACAGATACGCAGTATTTT. Translating it yields CASSLAGAGVTDTQYF.

In its sample, this clone ranks as medium-sized. V and J are TRBV6-4 and TRBJ2-3; 8 bases match TRBD1. The CDR3 runs 14 residues. With V trimmed by 0 bases and J by 4 bases, 0 bases remained unmatched. In germline, CDR1 is MRHNA, CDR2 SNTAGT. The CDR3 is CASSDSQGADTQYF. CDR3 nucleotides: TGTGCCAGCAGTGACTCACAGGGGGCAGATACGCAGTATTTT.

This sequence joins TRBV9 and TRBJ1-5; the match to TRBD1 covers 7 bases. V was clipped by 3 bases and J by 7 bases; unmatched bases: 4. Per germline, CDR1 SGDLS and CDR2 YYNGEE. CDR3 length: 13 amino acids. The CDR3 nucleotides read TGTGCCAGCAGCGATACAGGGGACCAGCCCCAGCATTTT. It encodes CASSDTGDQPQHF.